This T cell receptor beta chain was recorded in a study of CD8 T cells in Susac syndrome (dated by TCRdb to about 2019). Turning to the overall study: Among the sequenced Susac syndrome patients, 5 or 6 had clinically active disease and eight were in clinical remission. The study used repertoire sequencing to test whether antigen drove CD8+ T cell activation and differentiation in Susac syndrome. At blood withdrawal, Susac syndrome patients were therapy-naive, treated with corticosteroids (with IVIg additionally given to some), or treated with IVIg alone.

RNA was extracted using the RNeasy kit, and roughly 0.45 to 1 ug of the RNA was reverse transcribed with random hexamers. The immunoSEQ multiplex PCR assay, which covers 54 Vbeta and 13 Jbeta segments, was used to amplify TCR beta CDR3 regions. To correct PCR amplification bias, a synthetic template baseline was used for both primer optimization and computational correction. The authors' analysis ran thus. Reads were assigned to V, D and J genes according to IMGT and analyzed in immunoSEQ Analyzer, with only productive sequences retained. Clonality was calculated as one minus the Shannon entropy normalized by log2 of the number of productive unique sequences. Public and private clones were assessed among the 100 most prevalent clones of each patient and control. A clone was defined as Susac-specific if it was absent from the healthy and MS cohorts, from 950 to 1,300 published viral clones and from other ImmuneACCESS disease sequences. The raw public reads went through TCRdb reprocessing: fastp at Q25, MiXCR clone calling, in-frame beta chains kept. CDR3 protein duplicates are merged, each entry listing the most common genes and DNA. TCRdb, rather than the study authors, made the V and J calls. This sample comprises 240,000 or so distinct CDR3 sequences, about 96% of them detected only once. The top ten hold approximately 0.094% of the sample.

Overall study results and their limits: No clonal expansion was detected in the CD4+ T cell repertoire of Susac syndrome patients. The number of individuals in the TCR sequencing and HLA analysis was recognized as being relatively small.

Via the germline V gene, CDR1 is SQVTM and CDR2 ANQGSEA. A distance of 13 bases separates the germline ends of V and J, which lose 5 bases and 0 bases respectively. Its CDR3 holds 14 amino acids, cysteine through phenylalanine. The kept DNA is CDR3 alone, 42 bases in frame from the first base. Peripheral blood CD8+ and CD4+ T cells from healthy donors, Susac syndrome patients and multiple sclerosis patients were profiled by high-throughput TCR beta sequencing. Susac syndrome patients met recently defined diagnostic criteria for definite or probable disease. CD8+ TEMRA cells were enriched by FACS, while bulk CD8+ and CD4+ T cells were purified by magnetic negative isolation. Blood was drawn into EDTA tubes, processed within 24 hours, and PBMCs were isolated by density gradient centrifugation. PBMCs intended for TCR sequencing were cryopreserved in liquid nitrogen and were subsequently thawed in a 37 degrees C water bath. The sorted or isolated CD4+, CD8+ and CD8+ TEMRA cells had a purity of 90% or higher.

Turning to this clonotype: It lacks a known antigen. No base qualities exist here, and no much larger clone lies one base off it.

The sequenced sample was CD4+ T cells from PBMCs. The chain is assembled from TRBV29-1 and TRBJ1-1; the D gene identity is not certain. This TCR derives from a human donor with Susac syndrome. CDR3 region: CSVSRRLLNTEAFF. The nucleotides read TGCAGCGTTTCCCGGCGACTTTTGAACACTGAAGCTTTCTTT.